This TCR beta chain came from a study of T cells in women clearing cervical HPV infection. Background on the study: Donors had HPV16-related CIN3 or worse; 2 had invasive cancer. Case blood was drawn a median roughly 160 days after lesion detection. Control women cleared a single incident HPV16 infection within 12 months. General study findings and limits: TRBV6-7 abundance was lower in cases than controls (around 0.11% versus 0.16%).

The ends lost 5 bases at V and 5 bases at J; junction bases unmatched: 12. Germline loops: CDR1 SGHTA, CDR2 FQGTGA. The CDR3 spans 16 residues. Sequencing used immunoSEQ multiplex PCR; TCRdb keeps in-frame clones, though not all of them. The table lists about 32,000 clones. About this clone: The antigen is not known. The read terminates 3 residues before the CDR3 end, so the remaining end is supplied by the germline J gene.

The TCR sequence derives from a woman aged 18 to 75 with a cervical HPV16 infection that either progressed to CIN3+ or cleared (not recorded which). The sequenced sample was blood buffy coat. The genes are TRBV7-3 and TRBJ2-4; TRBD2 aligns across 7 bases. CDR3 protein: CASSPFDGGRENIQYF. The CDR3 DNA, read in part, is TGTGCCAGCAGCCCCTTCGACGGGGGGAGGGAAAACATT.